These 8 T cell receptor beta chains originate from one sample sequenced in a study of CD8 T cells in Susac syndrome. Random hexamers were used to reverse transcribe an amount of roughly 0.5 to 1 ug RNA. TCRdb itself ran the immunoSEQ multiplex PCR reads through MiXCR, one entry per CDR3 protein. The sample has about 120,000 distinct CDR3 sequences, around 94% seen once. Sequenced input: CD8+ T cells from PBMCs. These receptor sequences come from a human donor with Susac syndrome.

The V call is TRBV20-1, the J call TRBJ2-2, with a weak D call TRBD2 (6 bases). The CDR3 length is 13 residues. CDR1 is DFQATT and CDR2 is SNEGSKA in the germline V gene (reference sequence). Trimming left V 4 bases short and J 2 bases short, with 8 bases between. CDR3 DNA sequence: TGCAGTGCTACAGGGACTAACACCGGGGAGCTGTTTTTT. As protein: CSATGTNTGELFF.

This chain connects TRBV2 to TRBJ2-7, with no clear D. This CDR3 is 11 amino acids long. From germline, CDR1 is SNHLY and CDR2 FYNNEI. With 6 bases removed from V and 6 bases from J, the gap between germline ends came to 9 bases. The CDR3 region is CASRGPFEQYF. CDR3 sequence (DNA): TGTGCCAGCAGAGGGCCCTTCGAGCAGTACTTC.

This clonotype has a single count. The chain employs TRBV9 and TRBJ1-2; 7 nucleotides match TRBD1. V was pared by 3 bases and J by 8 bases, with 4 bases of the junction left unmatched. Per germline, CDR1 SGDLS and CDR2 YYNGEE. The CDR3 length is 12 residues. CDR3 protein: CASSADRVGYTF. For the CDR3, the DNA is TGTGCCAGCAGCGCAGACAGGGTCGGCTACACCTTC.

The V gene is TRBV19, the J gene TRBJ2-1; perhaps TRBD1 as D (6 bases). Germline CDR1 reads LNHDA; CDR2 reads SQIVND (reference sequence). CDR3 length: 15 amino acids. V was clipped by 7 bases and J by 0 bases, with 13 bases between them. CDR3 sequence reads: CASNSGGSSYNEQFF. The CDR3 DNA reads TGTGCCAGTAATAGTGGGGGCAGCTCCTACAATGAGCAGTTCTTC.

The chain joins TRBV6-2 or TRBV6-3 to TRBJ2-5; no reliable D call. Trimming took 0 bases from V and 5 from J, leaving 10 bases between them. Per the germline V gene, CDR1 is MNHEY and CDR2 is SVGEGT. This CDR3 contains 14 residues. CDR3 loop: CASSYSKRAETQYF. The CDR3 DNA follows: TGTGCCAGCAGTTACTCGAAAAGGGCGGAGACCCAGTACTTC.

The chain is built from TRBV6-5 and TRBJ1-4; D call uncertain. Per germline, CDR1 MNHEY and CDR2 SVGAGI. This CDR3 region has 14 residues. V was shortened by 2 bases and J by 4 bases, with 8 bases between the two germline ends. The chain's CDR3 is CASSYGQDNEKLFF. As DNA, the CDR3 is TGTGCCAGCAGTTACGGGCAGGATAATGAAAAACTGTTTTTT.

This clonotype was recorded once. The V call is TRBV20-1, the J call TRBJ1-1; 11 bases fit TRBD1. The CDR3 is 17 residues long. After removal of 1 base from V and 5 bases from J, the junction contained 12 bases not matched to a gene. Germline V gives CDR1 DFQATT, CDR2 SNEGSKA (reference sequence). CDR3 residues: CSARVGGDRGWSTEAFF. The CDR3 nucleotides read TGCAGTGCTAGAGTCGGAGGGGACAGGGGGTGGAGTACTGAAGCTTTCTTT.

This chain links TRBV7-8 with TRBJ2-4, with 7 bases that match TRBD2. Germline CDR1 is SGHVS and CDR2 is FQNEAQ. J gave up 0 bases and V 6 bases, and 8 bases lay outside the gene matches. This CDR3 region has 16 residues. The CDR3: CASRAGKSKAKNIQYF. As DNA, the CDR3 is TGTGCCAGCAGAGCGGGAAAATCAAAAGCCAAAAACATTCAGTACTTC.